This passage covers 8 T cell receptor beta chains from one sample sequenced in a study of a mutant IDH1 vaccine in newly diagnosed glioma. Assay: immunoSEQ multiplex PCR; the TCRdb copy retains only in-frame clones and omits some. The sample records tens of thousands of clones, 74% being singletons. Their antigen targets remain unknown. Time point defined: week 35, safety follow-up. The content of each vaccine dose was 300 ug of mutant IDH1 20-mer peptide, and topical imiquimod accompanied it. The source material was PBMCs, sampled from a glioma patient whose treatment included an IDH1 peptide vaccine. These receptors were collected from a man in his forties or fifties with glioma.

The CDR3 DNA follows: TGTGCCAGCAGTGGGGCCCGGTCAATCGGGGAGCTGTTTTTT. This encodes CASSGARSIGELFF. The chain couples TRBV2 to TRBJ2-2; the D is unclear. Trimming took off 4 bases at V and 7 bases at J, with 13 bases between the two ends. CDR3 length: 14 amino acids. Germline V gene data show CDR1 as SNHLY and CDR2 as FYNNEI.

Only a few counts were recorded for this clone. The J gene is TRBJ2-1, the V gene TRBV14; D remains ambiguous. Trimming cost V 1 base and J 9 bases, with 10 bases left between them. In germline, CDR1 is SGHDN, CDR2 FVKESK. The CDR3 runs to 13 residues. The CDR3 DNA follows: TGTGCCAGCAGCCAAGTAACGTCGGGTGAGCAGTTCTTC. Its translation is CASSQVTSGEQFF.

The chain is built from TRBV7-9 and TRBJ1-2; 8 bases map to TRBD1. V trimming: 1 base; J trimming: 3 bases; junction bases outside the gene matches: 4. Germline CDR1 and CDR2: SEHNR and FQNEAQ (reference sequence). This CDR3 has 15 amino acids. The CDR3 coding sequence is TGTGCCAGCAGCTTAGGGACAGGGTCGGACTATGGCTACACCTTC. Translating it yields CASSLGTGSDYGYTF.

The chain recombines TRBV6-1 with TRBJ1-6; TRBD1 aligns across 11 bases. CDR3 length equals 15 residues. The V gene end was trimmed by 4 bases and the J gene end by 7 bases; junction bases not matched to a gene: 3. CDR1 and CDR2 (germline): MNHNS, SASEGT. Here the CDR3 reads CASSARTGGNSPLHF. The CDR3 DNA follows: TGTGCCAGCAGTGCCCGGACAGGGGGCAATTCACCCCTCCACTTT.

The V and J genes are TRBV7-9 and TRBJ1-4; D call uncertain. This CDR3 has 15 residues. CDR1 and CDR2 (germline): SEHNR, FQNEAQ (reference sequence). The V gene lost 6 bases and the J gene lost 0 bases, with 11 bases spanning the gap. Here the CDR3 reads CASRRNSATNEKLFF. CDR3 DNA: TGTGCCAGCAGACGGAACAGTGCAACTAATGAAAAACTGTTTTTT.

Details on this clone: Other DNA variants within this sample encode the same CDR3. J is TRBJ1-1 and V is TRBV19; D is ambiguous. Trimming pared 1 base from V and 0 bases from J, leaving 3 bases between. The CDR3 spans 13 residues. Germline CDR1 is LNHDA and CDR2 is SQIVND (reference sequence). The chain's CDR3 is CASSIVMNTEAFF. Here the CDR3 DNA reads TGTGCCAGTAGTATAGTCATGAACACTGAAGCTTTCTTT.

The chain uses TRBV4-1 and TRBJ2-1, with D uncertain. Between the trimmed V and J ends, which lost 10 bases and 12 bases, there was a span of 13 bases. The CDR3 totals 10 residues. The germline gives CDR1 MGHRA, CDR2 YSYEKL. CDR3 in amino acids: CAIPIQRQFF. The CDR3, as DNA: TGCGCCATCCCTATCCAGAGGCAGTTCTTC.

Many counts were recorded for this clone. CDR3 coding DNA: TGCGCCAGCAGCGTGCCCGGGGCCAACGTCCTGACTTTC. The encoded protein is CASSVPGANVLTF. The V call is TRBV5-1, the J call TRBJ2-6; D not certain. V lost 4 bases, J lost 4 bases, and 6 bases lay in between. The CDR3 runs to 13 residues. Germline CDR1 is SGHRS and CDR2 is YFSETQ.